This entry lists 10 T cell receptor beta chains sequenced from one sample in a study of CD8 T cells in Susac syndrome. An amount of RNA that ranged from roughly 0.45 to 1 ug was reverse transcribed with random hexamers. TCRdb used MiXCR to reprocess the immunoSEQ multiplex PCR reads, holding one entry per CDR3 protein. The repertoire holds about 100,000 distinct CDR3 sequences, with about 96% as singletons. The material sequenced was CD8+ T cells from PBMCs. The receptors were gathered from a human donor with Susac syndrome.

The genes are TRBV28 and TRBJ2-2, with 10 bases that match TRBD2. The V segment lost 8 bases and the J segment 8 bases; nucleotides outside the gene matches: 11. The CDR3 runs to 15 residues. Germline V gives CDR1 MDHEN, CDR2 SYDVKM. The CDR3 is CASVRPLAGAGELFF. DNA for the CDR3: TGTGCCAGCGTTCGCCCGCTAGCGGGGGCGGGGGAGCTGTTTTTT.

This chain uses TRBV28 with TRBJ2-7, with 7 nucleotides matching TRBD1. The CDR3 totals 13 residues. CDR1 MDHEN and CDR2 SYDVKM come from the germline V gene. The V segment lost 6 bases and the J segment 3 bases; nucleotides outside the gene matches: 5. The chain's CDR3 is CASRPGGSYEQYF. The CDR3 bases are TGTGCCAGCAGGCCAGGGGGTAGCTACGAGCAGTACTTC.

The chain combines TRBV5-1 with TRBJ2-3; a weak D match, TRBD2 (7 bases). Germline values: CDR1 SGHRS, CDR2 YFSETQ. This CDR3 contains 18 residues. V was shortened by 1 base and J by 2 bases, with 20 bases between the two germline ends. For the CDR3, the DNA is TGCGCCAGCAGCTTGAGGAGTCGGGCGGGGGCCTACACAGATACGCAGTATTTT. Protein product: CASSLRSRAGAYTDTQYF.

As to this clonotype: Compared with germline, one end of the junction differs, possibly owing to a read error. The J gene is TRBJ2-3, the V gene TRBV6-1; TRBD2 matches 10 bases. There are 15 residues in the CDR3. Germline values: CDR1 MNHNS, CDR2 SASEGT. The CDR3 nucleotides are TGTGCCAGCAGTAAAGCGGGGGGGCGGGCAGATACGCAGTATTTT. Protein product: CASSKAGGRADTQYF.

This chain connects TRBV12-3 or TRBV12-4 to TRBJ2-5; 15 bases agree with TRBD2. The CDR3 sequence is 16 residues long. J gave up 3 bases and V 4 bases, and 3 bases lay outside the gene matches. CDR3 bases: TGTGCCAGCAGTTCCTGGACTAGCGGGGGGGAAGAGACCCAGTACTTC. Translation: CASSSWTSGGEETQYF.

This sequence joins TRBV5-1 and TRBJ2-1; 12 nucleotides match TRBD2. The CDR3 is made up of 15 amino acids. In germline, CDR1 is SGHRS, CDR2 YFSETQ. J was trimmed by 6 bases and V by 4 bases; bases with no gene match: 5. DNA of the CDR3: TGCGCCAGCAGCCCCGGACTAGCGGGATCCAATGAGCAGTTCTTC. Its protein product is CASSPGLAGSNEQFF.

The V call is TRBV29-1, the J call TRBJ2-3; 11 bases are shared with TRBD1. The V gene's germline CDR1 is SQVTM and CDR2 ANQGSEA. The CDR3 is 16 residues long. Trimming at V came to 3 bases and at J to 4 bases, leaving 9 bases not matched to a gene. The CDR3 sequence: CSVEARTGGGSDTQYF. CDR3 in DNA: TGCAGCGTTGAGGCAAGGACAGGGGGCGGATCAGATACGCAGTATTTT.

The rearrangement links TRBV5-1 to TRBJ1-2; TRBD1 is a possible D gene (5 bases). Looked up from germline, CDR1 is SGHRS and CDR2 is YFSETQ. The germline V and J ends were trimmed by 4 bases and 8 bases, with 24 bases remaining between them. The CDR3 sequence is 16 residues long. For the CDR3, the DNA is TGCGCCAGCAGCCCGGACACGGTAAACCTCAGAGGCGGCTACACCTTC. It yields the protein CASSPDTVNLRGGYTF.

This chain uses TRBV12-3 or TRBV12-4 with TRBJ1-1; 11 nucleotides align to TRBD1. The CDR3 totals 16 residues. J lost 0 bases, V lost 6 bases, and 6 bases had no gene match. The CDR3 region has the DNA TGTGCCAGCAGCTCGGGACAGGGGGTATTGAACACTGAAGCTTTCTTT. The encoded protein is CASSSGQGVLNTEAFF.

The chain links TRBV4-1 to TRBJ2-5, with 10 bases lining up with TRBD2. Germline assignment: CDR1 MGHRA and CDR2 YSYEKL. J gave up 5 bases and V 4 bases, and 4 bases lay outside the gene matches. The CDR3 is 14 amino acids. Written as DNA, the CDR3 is TGCGCCAGCAGCCTACTAGCGGGGATCGAGACCCAGTACTTC. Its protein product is CASSLLAGIETQYF.